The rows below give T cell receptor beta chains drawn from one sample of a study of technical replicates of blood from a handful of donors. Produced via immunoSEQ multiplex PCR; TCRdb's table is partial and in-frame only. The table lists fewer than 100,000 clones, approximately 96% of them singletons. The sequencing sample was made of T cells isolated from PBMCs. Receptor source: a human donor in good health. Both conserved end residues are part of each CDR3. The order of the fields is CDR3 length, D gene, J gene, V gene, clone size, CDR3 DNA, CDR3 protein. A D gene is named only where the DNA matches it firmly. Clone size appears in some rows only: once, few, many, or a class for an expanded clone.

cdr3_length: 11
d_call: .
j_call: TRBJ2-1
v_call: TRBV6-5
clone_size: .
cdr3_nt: TGTGCCAGCAGTATCGGACAGAAGCAGTTCTTC
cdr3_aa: CASSIGQKQFF

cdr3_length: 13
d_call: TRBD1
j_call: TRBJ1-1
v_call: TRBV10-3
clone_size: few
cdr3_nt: TGTGCCATCACCGGGACAGGGAACACTGAAGCTTTCTTT
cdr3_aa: CAITGTGNTEAFF

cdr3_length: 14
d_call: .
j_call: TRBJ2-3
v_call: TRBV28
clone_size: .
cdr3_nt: TGTGCCAGCAGTTTGGGGGGGCCCACAGATACGCAGTATTTT
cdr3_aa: CASSLGGPTDTQYF

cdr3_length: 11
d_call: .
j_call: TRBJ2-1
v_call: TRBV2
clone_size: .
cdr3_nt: TGTGCCAGCACCGGGAACAATGAGCAGTTCTTC
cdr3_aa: CASTGNNEQFF

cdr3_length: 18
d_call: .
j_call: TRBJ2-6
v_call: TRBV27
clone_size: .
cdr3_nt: TGTGCCAGCAGCCCCGAGCTCCGCCGAGGCCCTGGGGCCAACGTCCTGACTTTC
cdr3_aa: CASSPELRRGPGANVLTF

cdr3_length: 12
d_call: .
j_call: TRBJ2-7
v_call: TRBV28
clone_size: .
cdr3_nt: TGTGCCAGCAGTTTATTGATCGGGGAGCAGTACTTC
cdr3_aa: CASSLLIGEQYF

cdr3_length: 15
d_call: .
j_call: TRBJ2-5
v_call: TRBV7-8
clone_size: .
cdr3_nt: TGTGCCAGCAGCTTATATGCAGGGAGGAGGGAGACCCAGTACTTC
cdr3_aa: CASSLYAGRRETQYF

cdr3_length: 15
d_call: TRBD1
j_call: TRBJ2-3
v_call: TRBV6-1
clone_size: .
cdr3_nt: TGTGCCAGCAGTGAACGACAGGGCGGCACAGATACGCAGTATTTT
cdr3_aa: CASSERQGGTDTQYF

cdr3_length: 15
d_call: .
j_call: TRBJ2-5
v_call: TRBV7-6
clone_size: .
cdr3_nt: TGTGCCAGCAGCTTAGCGCGGGGAAGTGAAGAGACCCAGTACTTC
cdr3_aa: CASSLARGSEETQYF

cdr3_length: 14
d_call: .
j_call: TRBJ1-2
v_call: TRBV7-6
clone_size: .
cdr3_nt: TGTGCCAGCAGCTTAGCAGCCCAGGGCCCTGGCTACACCTTC
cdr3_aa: CASSLAAQGPGYTF

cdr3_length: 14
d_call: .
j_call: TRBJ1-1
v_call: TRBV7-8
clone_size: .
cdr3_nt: TGTGCCAGCAGCTTAGGGGCAGGTTACACTGAAGCTTTCTTT
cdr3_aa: CASSLGAGYTEAFF

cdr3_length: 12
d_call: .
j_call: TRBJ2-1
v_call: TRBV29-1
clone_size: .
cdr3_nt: TGCAGCGTTGTTGGGGGGTTTAATGAGCAGTTCTTC
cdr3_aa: CSVVGGFNEQFF

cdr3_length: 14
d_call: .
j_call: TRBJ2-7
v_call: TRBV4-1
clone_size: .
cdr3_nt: TGCGCCAGCAGCCAAGTCGAGAGTTCCTACGAGCAGTACTTC
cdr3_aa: CASSQVESSYEQYF

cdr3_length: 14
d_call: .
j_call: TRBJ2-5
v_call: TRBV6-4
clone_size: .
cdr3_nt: TGTGCCAGCAGCTCATCCAGGGACTCAGAGACCCAGTACTTC
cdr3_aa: CASSSSRDSETQYF